This T cell receptor beta chain was profiled in a study of OX40 agonist ivuxolimab in advanced cancers. Across the whole study: With ivuxolimab, an agonistic anti-OX40 (CD134) antibody, patients were treated. Patients received ivuxolimab, an intravenous treatment, every 2 weeks at 0.01 to 10 mg/kg.

A remark on this clone: Its antigen is unidentified.

The protocol was immunoSEQ multiplex PCR, while the TCRdb copy is restricted to in-frame clones and leaves out a portion. The sample includes some 94,000 clones, around 91% of them seen just once. With V trimmed by 1 base and J by 3 bases, 12 bases remained unmatched. The CDR3 loop spans 19 amino acids. In germline, CDR1 is SGHAT, CDR2 FQNNGV. General study findings and limits: The study observed clonal expansion of CD4+ and CD8+ blood T cells by week 6 at 0.1 to 3.0 mg/kg. No determination was made of the antigen specificity of the expanded peripheral T cells.

The sequencing here drew on CD4+ or CD8+ T cells sorted from blood, taken in a trial of the OX40 agonist ivuxolimab. The receptor was derived from an adult with an advanced solid tumor such as melanoma, head and neck, liver or kidney cancer. This rearrangement joins TRBV11-2 to TRBJ2-2; 9 positions match TRBD2. CDR3 bases: TGTGCCAGCAGCTTAGGGTATTCTTGGACTAGCGAGCACACCGGGGAGCTGTTTTTT. This codes for CASSLGYSWTSEHTGELFF. Based on the CDR3 plus reference TRBV11-2 and TRBJ2-2, the full variable domain is EAGVAQSPRYKIIEKRQSVAFWCNPISGHATLYWYQQILGQGPKLLIQFQNNGVVDDSQLPKDRFSAERLKGVDSTLKIQPAKLEDSAVYLCASSLGYSWTSEHTGELFFGEGSRLTVL.